Listed below are T cell receptor beta chains from one sample, sequenced in a study of tumor-infiltrating lymphocytes in primary liver carcinoma. In TCRdb, the multiplex PCR reads were re-called with MiXCR into one record per CDR3 protein. The sample lists 300,000 to 350,000 distinct CDR3 sequences, 65% seen once, with about 6.1% in the top ten. The sample taken for sequencing was peripheral blood. The receptors were sampled from a man in his forties with primary liver carcinoma and hepatitis B virus infection. Both conserved end residues are part of each CDR3. A D gene is named only where the DNA matches it firmly. Expanded clones get a size class; other rows say once, few or many, or leave the size out.

clone_size: few
v_call: TRBV5-4
j_call: TRBJ2-3
d_call: .
cdr3_aa: CASSLKGTLTDTQYF
cdr3_nt: TGTGCCAGCAGCCTGAAAGGGACCCTTACAGATACGCAGTATTTT

clone_size: .
v_call: TRBV5-1
j_call: TRBJ1-5
d_call: .
cdr3_aa: CASSLVGGWPQHF
cdr3_nt: TGCGCCAGCAGCTTGGTCGGGGGGTGGCCCCAGCATTTT

clone_size: .
v_call: TRBV6-5
j_call: TRBJ2-1
d_call: .
cdr3_aa: CASRIRNQQFF
cdr3_nt: TGTGCCAGCAGAATCCGAAATCAGCAGTTCTTC

clone_size: .
v_call: TRBV11-2
j_call: TRBJ2-3
d_call: .
cdr3_aa: CASLALTPGTDTQYF
cdr3_nt: TGTGCCAGCTTAGCACTGACGCCTGGCACAGATACGCAGTATTTT

clone_size: .
v_call: TRBV5-6
j_call: TRBJ1-6
d_call: TRBD1
cdr3_aa: CASSLGDRGLAYNSPLHF
cdr3_nt: TGTGCCAGCAGCTTGGGGGACAGGGGGCTCGCCTATAATTCACCCCTCCACTTT

clone_size: .
v_call: TRBV7-9
j_call: TRBJ2-3
d_call: TRBD2
cdr3_aa: CASSVGLADTDTQYF
cdr3_nt: TGTGCCAGCAGCGTCGGTCTAGCGGACACAGATACGCAGTATTTT

clone_size: .
v_call: TRBV6-5
j_call: TRBJ1-4
d_call: TRBD1
cdr3_aa: CASTRIGGAKNEKLFF
cdr3_nt: TGTGCCAGCACTAGGATAGGGGGCGCTAAAAATGAAAAACTGTTTTTT

clone_size: many
v_call: TRBV29-1
j_call: TRBJ1-1
d_call: TRBD1
cdr3_aa: CSVWDRALKTEAFF
cdr3_nt: TGCAGCGTTTGGGACAGGGCCTTAAAGACTGAAGCTTTCTTT

clone_size: .
v_call: TRBV11-2
j_call: TRBJ1-2
d_call: .
cdr3_aa: CASSYNPGNYGYTF
cdr3_nt: TGTGCCAGCAGCTATAACCCAGGGAACTATGGCTACACCTTC

clone_size: .
v_call: TRBV14
j_call: TRBJ2-1
d_call: TRBD2
cdr3_aa: CASSPTSGSYNEQFF
cdr3_nt: TGTGCCAGCAGCCCGACTAGCGGGAGCTACAATGAGCAGTTCTTC

clone_size: many
v_call: TRBV6-2/TRBV6-3
j_call: TRBJ2-1
d_call: .
cdr3_aa: CASSYSARHGGQFF
cdr3_nt: TGTGCCAGCAGTTACTCGGCCAGACACGGGGGGCAGTTCTTC

clone_size: .
v_call: TRBV6-1
j_call: TRBJ2-1
d_call: TRBD2
cdr3_aa: CASRSAAGAYNEQFF
cdr3_nt: TGTGCCAGCAGGTCTGCAGCGGGAGCTTACAATGAGCAGTTCTTC

clone_size: .
v_call: TRBV6-5
j_call: TRBJ2-1
d_call: .
cdr3_aa: CASSYSGIYNEQFF
cdr3_nt: TGTGCCAGCAGTTACTCTGGGATTTACAATGAGCAGTTCTTC

clone_size: .
v_call: TRBV4-3
j_call: TRBJ2-2
d_call: TRBD1
cdr3_aa: CASSQAPHTGVGTRELFF
cdr3_nt: TGCGCCAGCAGCCAAGCCCCCCACACAGGGGTAGGCACCAGAGAGCTGTTTTTT

clone_size: .
v_call: TRBV12-3/TRBV12-4
j_call: TRBJ2-2
d_call: TRBD2
cdr3_aa: CASSFAGGDTGELFF
cdr3_nt: TGTGCCAGCAGTTTCGCGGGAGGAGACACCGGGGAGCTGTTTTTT

clone_size: few
v_call: TRBV10-2
j_call: TRBJ1-2
d_call: .
cdr3_aa: CASSESNTGTWRGYTF
cdr3_nt: TGCGCCAGCAGTGAGTCGAATACTGGAACCTGGCGTGGCTACACCTTC

clone_size: .
v_call: TRBV20-1
j_call: TRBJ2-1
d_call: TRBD1
cdr3_aa: CSARGQGEAYNGQFF
cdr3_nt: TGCAGTGCTAGAGGACAGGGGGAGGCCTACAATGGGCAGTTCTTC

clone_size: .
v_call: TRBV6-5
j_call: TRBJ2-2
d_call: TRBD1
cdr3_aa: CASSFRTGQGLTGELFF
cdr3_nt: TGTGCCAGCAGTTTTAGAACGGGACAGGGTCTCACAGGGGAGCTGTTTTTT

clone_size: many
v_call: TRBV11-2
j_call: TRBJ2-1
d_call: TRBD2
cdr3_aa: CASSRASGLYNEQFF
cdr3_nt: TGTGCCAGCAGCCGTGCTAGCGGTCTATACAATGAGCAGTTCTTC

clone_size: .
v_call: TRBV11-2
j_call: TRBJ1-2
d_call: .
cdr3_aa: CASSFAVINYSYTF
cdr3_nt: TGTGCCAGCAGCTTTGCAGTCATTAACTATAGCTACACCTTC

clone_size: .
v_call: TRBV6-2/TRBV6-3
j_call: TRBJ2-7
d_call: TRBD1
cdr3_aa: CVSTKGDSRSYEQYF
cdr3_nt: TGTGTCAGTACAAAGGGGGACAGCAGATCCTACGAGCAGTACTTC

clone_size: .
v_call: TRBV11-1
j_call: TRBJ1-1
d_call: .
cdr3_aa: CANNPGTSRLTEDFF
cdr3_nt: TGTGCCAACAATCCCGGGACCTCGAGGCTAACTGAAGATTTCTTT

clone_size: .
v_call: TRBV10-2
j_call: TRBJ2-1
d_call: .
cdr3_aa: CATNRDSLLPEQFF
cdr3_nt: TGCGCCACAAACAGGGACTCCTTGTTACCTGAGCAGTTCTTC

clone_size: .
v_call: TRBV6-5
j_call: TRBJ2-2
d_call: .
cdr3_aa: CASSYGAVGWAGELFF
cdr3_nt: TGTGCCAGCAGTTACGGGGCGGTTGGGTGGGCCGGGGAGCTGTTTTTT

clone_size: .
v_call: TRBV10-3
j_call: TRBJ1-2
d_call: .
cdr3_aa: CATRDIYDYTF
cdr3_nt: TGTGCCACAAGGGACATTTATGACTACACCTTC

clone_size: few
v_call: TRBV30
j_call: TRBJ2-5
d_call: TRBD1
cdr3_aa: CALRTGALETQYF
cdr3_nt: TGTGCCCTACGGACAGGGGCACTCGAGACCCAGTACTTC

clone_size: many
v_call: TRBV12-3/TRBV12-4
j_call: TRBJ2-1
d_call: TRBD2
cdr3_aa: CASSGDYSLLEQFF
cdr3_nt: TGTGCCAGCAGTGGGGACTATTCCCTTCTTGAGCAGTTCTTC